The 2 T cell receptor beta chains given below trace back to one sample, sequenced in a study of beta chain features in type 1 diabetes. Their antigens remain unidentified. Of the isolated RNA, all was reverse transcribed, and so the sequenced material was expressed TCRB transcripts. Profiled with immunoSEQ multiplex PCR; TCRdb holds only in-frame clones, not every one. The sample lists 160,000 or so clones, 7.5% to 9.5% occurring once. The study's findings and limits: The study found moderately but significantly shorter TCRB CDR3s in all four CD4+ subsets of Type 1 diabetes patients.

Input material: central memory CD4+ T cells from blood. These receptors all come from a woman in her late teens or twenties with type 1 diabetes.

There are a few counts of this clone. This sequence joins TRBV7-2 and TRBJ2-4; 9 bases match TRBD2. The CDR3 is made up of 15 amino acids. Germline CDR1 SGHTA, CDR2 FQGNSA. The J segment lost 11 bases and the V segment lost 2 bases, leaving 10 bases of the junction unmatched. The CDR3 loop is CASSLSLAGPTFQYF. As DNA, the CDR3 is TGTGCCAGCAGCTTATCCCTAGCGGGGCCTACTTTTCAGTACTTC. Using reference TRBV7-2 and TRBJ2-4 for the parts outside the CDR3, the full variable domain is GAGVSQSPSNKVTEKGKDVELRCDPISGHTALYWYRQSLGQGLEFLIYFQGNSAPDKSGLPSDRFSAERTGGSVSTLTIQRTQQEDSAVYLCASSLSLAGPTFQYFGAGTRLSVL.

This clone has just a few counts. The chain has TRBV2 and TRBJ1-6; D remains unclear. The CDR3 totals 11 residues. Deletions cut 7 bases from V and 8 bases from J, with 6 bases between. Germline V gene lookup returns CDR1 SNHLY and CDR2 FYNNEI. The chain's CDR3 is CASTRDSPLHF. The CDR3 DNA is TGTGCCAGCACCCGTGATTCACCCCTCCACTTT.